The text below deals with one T cell receptor beta chain. Antigen specificity is unknown. This entry belongs to a study of cytomegalovirus exposure and HLA in healthy donors. Germline V CDR1 and CDR2: LNHDA, SQIVND (reference sequence). The CDR3 consists of 16 residues. V was pared by 2 bases and J by 0 bases, with 11 bases between. Study-level points and caveats: Immune exposure information available was restricted to CMV serostatus.

With 60 Vbeta and 13 Jbeta primers, the PCR was carried out. Only in-frame clones appear in the TCRdb table, and some are missing; sequencing was by immunoSEQ multiplex PCR. Of about 88,000 clones in the sample, about 87% are singletons; the top ten hold under 2.5%. Sequencing was performed on PBMCs. This sequence joins TRBV19 and TRBJ1-3; no definite D call. The receptor's source is a man between 18 and 29 years old in good health and CMV-seronegative. Here the CDR3 reads CASSITDRGSGNTIYF. The CDR3 DNA is TGTGCCAGTAGTATAACGGACCGGGGCTCTGGAAACACCATATATTTT. The entire variable domain, with the rest obtained from reference TRBV19 and TRBJ1-3, is as follows: DGGITQSPKYLFRKEGQNVTLSCEQNLNHDAMYWYRQDPGQGLRLIYYSQIVNDFQKGDIAEGYSVSREKKESFPLTVTSAQKNPTAFYLCASSITDRGSGNTIYFGEGSWLTVV.